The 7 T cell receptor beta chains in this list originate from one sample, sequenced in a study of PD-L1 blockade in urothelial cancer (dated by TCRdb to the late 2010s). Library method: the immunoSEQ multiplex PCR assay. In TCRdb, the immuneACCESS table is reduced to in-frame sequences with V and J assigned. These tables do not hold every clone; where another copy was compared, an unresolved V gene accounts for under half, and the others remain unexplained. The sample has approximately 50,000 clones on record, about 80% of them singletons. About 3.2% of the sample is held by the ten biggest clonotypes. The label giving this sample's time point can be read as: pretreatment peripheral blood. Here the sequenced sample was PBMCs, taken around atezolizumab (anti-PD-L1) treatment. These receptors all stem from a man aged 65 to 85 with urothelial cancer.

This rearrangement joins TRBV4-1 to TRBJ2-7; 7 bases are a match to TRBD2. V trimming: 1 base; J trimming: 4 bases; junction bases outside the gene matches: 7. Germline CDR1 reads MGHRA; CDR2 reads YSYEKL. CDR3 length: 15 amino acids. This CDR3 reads CASSQGRLAVYEQYF. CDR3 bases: TGCGCCAGCAGCCAAGGCCGTCTAGCGGTATACGAGCAGTACTTC.

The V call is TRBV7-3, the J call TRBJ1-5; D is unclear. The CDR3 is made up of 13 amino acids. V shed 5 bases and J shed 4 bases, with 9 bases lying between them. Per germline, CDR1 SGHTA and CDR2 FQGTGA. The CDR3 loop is CASSPTGNQPQHF. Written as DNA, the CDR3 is TGTGCCAGCAGCCCGACCGGGAATCAGCCCCAGCATTTT.

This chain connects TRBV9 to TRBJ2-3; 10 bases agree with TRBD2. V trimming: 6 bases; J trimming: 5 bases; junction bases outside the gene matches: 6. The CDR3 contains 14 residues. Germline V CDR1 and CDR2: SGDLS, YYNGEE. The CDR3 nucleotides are TGTGCCAGCACTCGTAGCGGGGGGTTAGATACGCAGTATTTT. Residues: CASTRSGGLDTQYF.

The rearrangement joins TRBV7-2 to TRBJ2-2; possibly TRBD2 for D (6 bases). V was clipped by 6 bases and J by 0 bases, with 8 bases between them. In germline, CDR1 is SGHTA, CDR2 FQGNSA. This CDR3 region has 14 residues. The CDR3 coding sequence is TGTGCCAGCAGGCGGGATGCGAACACCGGGGAGCTGTTTTTT. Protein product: CASRRDANTGELFF.

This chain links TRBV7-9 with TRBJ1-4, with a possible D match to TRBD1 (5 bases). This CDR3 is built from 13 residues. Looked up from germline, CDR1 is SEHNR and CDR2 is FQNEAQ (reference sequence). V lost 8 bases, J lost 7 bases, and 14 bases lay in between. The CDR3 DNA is TGTGCCAGCCAGGGTCGGGTTAGTGAAAAACTGTTTTTT. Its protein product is CASQGRVSEKLFF.

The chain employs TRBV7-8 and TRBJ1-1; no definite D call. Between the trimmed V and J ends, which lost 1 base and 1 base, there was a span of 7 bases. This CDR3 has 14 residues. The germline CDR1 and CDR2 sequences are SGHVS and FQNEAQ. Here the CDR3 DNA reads TGTGCCAGCAGCTTAGTTGCCGGGAACACTGAAGCTTTCTTT. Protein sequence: CASSLVAGNTEAFF. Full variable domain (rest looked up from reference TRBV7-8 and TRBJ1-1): GAGVSQSPRYKVAKRGQDVALRCDPISGHVSLFWYQQALGQGPEFLTYFQNEAQLDKSGLPSDRFFAERPEGSVSTLKIQRTQQEDSAVYLCASSLVAGNTEAFFGQGTRLTVV.

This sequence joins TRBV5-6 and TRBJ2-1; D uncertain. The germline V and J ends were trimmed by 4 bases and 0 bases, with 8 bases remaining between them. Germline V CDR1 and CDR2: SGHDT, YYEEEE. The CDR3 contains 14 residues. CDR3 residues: CASSRPGSYNEQFF. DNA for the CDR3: TGTGCCAGCAGCCGGCCGGGCTCCTACAATGAGCAGTTCTTC.